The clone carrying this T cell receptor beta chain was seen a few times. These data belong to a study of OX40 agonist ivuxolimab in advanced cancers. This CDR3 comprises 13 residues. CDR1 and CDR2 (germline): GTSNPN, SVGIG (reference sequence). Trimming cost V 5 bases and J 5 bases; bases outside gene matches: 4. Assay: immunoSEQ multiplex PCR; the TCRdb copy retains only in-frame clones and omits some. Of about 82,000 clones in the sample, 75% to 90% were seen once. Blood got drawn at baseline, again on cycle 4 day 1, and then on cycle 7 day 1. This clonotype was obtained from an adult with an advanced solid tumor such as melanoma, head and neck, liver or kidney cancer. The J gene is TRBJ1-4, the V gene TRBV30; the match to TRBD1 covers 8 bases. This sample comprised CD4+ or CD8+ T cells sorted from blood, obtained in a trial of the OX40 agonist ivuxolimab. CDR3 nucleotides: TGTGCCTGGGAGCGACAGGGGAATGAAAAACTGTTTTTT. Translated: CAWERQGNEKLFF.